The clone carrying this T cell receptor (beta chain) was seen only a few times. Its target is unknown. TCRdb itself ran the reads through MiXCR, one entry per CDR3 protein. The profile shows under 200,000 distinct CDR3 sequences, roughly 22% of them singletons. The sample comes from a study of T cell repertoires in cytomegalovirus infection. The CDR3 is 14 residues long. The V end was cut by 5 bases, the J end by 1 base, with 11 bases between. Germline V gives CDR1 SGHAT, CDR2 FQDESV (reference sequence). The sequenced sample was CD8+ T cells from cultured PBMCs, obtained from culture after CMV antigen stimulation. The V and J genes are TRBV11-1 and TRBJ1-1; unclear D gene. The TCR originated in a human donor in good health (CMV status not recorded). Some clones in this sample may be carry-over from other donors' samples. DNA of the CDR3: TGTGCCAGCAGCCGGATGGGCCCGAACACTGAAGCTTTCTTT. Amino acid sequence: CASSRMGPNTEAFF.